The rows below give T cell receptor beta chains drawn from one sample of a study of shared clonotypes between healthy human individuals. Only in-frame clones appear in the TCRdb table, and some are missing; sequencing was by immunoSEQ multiplex PCR. The sample has hundreds of thousands of clones; 95% to 97% are singletons. The sample was naive CD4+ T cells sorted from blood. Source of these receptors: a woman aged 25 to 39 in good health. Both conserved end residues are part of each CDR3. The D gene is left open where the match is weak. Not all rows give a size; the values are once, few, many and, for expanded clones, a class.

>TRBJ2-7|TRBV5-1|.|once
CASSLEGSPSTYEQYF
TGCGCCAGCAGCTTGGAAGGTAGCCCGTCTACCTACGAGCAGTACTTC
>TRBJ2-4|TRBV30|TRBD1|.
CAWRQGVMADIQYF
TGTGCCTGGAGACAGGGGGTAATGGCAGACATTCAGTACTTC
>TRBJ1-1|TRBV10-2|TRBD1|.
CASSSGLDRAEAFF
TGCGCCAGCAGCTCCGGGTTAGACAGGGCTGAAGCTTTCTTT
>TRBJ2-3|TRBV27|.|.
CASSLSYQGTDTQYF
TGTGCCAGCAGTTTATCTTACCAGGGGACAGATACGCAGTATTTT
>TRBJ1-2|TRBV18|.|.
CASSPRGDYGYTF
TGTGCCAGCTCACCACGGGGTGACTATGGCTACACCTTC
>TRBJ2-5|TRBV18|TRBD1|.
CASGQITGTVKETQYF
TGTGCCAGCGGGCAGATAACCGGGACAGTAAAAGAGACCCAGTACTTC
>TRBJ1-4|TRBV18|.|once
CASSPGLTNEKLFF
TGTGCCAGCTCACCTGGGCTAACTAATGAAAAACTGTTTTTT
>TRBJ2-5|TRBV4-1|.|.
CASSQVGQRVRETQYF
TGCGCCAGCAGCCAAGTGGGCCAGCGGGTGCGAGAGACCCAGTACTTC
>TRBJ1-5|TRBV11-2|.|.
CASSRQGNQPQHF
TGTGCCAGCAGCCGGCAGGGGAATCAGCCCCAGCATTTT
>TRBJ2-7|TRBV5-8|.|.
CASSFRGRRNEQYF
TGTGCCAGCAGCTTTCGCGGACGCCGGAACGAGCAGTACTTC
>TRBJ1-3|TRBV28|.|.
CASSPPGYLSGNTIYF
TGTGCCAGCAGTCCGCCGGGATACCTCTCTGGAAACACCATATATTTT
>TRBJ2-2|TRBV6-5|TRBD1|.
CASSRQGANTGELFF
TGTGCCAGCAGCCGACAGGGGGCGAACACCGGGGAGCTGTTTTTT
>TRBJ2-1|TRBV19|TRBD2|.
CASSIGTGGGDEQFF
TGTGCCAGTAGTATAGGAACGGGAGGGGGGGATGAGCAGTTCTTC
>TRBJ2-7|TRBV5-1|.|.
CASSLDWTAWNEQYF
TGCGCCAGCAGCTTGGACTGGACAGCGTGGAACGAGCAGTACTTC
>TRBJ2-1|TRBV7-9|.|.
CASSMTRNEQFF
TGTGCCAGCAGCATGACTCGCAATGAGCAGTTCTTC
>TRBJ1-5|TRBV30|.|once
CAWSVRGTQPQHF
TGTGCCTGGAGTGTGAGGGGGACTCAGCCCCAGCATTTT
>TRBJ2-7|TRBV18|.|.
CASSPAAGSYEQYF
TGTGCCAGCTCACCGGCGGCAGGCTCCTACGAGCAGTACTTC
>TRBJ1-5|TRBV30|.|.
CAWSVGQPQHF
TGTGCCTGGAGTGTTGGTCAGCCCCAGCATTTT
>TRBJ1-1|TRBV6-5|TRBD1|.
CASSFRQGNTEAFF
TGTGCCAGCAGCTTTCGACAGGGGAACACTGAAGCTTTCTTT
>TRBJ2-5|TRBV19|.|.
CASSIWGVPGQETQYF
TGTGCCAGTAGTATTTGGGGGGTACCGGGGCAAGAGACCCAGTACTTC
>TRBJ2-7|TRBV4-1|TRBD1|once
CASSQEKTGPYEQYF
TGCGCCAGCAGCCAAGAAAAGACAGGGCCCTACGAGCAGTACTTC
>TRBJ2-7|TRBV10-1|.|.
CASSESHRVVAYEQYF
TGCGCCAGCAGTGAGTCACACAGGGTAGTGGCCTACGAGCAGTACTTC
>TRBJ2-7|TRBV28|.|.
CASSRFYEQYF
TGTGCCAGCTCTCGTTTTTACGAGCAGTACTTC
>TRBJ2-7|TRBV29-1|.|.
CSVVSPSGVAYEQYF
TGCAGCGTTGTCAGCCCTTCAGGGGTCGCATACGAGCAGTACTTC
>TRBJ2-7|TRBV10-2|TRBD2|.
CASSDGGLAGVRHEQYF
TGCGCCAGCAGTGATGGAGGCCTAGCGGGAGTTCGGCACGAGCAGTACTTC
>TRBJ2-7|TRBV5-4|.|once
CASSLPLAGNEQYF
TGTGCCAGCAGCTTGCCACTAGCAGGAAACGAGCAGTACTTC
>TRBJ1-1|TRBV4-1|.|once
CASSQKGGTVNTEAFF
TGCGCCAGCAGCCAGAAGGGTGGAACGGTGAACACTGAAGCTTTCTTT
>TRBJ2-7|TRBV18|.|.
CASSTRTYEQYF
TGTGCCAGCTCTACACGGACCTACGAGCAGTACTTC
>TRBJ2-1|TRBV20-1|.|.
CSAAGREQFF
TGCAGTGCCGCGGGACGTGAGCAGTTCTTC
>TRBJ1-1|TRBV14|.|.
CASSLSGNTEAFF
TGTGCCAGCAGCCTTTCAGGGAACACTGAAGCTTTCTTT
>TRBJ1-2|TRBV5-5|TRBD1|.
CASSLDRGNYGYTF
TGTGCCAGCAGCTTGGACAGGGGGAACTATGGCTACACCTTC
>TRBJ2-6|TRBV27|.|.
CASSTNGPPVLTF
TGTGCCAGCTCCACTAACGGGCCCCCCGTCCTGACTTTC
>TRBJ1-5|TRBV6-5|TRBD1|.
CASQRQGRGNQPQHF
TGTGCCAGCCAAAGACAGGGAAGGGGCAATCAGCCCCAGCATTTT
>TRBJ2-1|TRBV5-6|TRBD2|.
CASSVGTSGYNEQFF
TGTGCCAGCAGCGTAGGGACTAGCGGGTACAATGAGCAGTTCTTC
>TRBJ2-3|TRBV29-1|TRBD2|.
CSVLNPPGLAGVVSTDTQYF
TGCAGCGTACTGAACCCCCCCGGACTAGCGGGAGTCGTTAGCACAGATACGCAGTATTTT
>TRBJ2-7|TRBV5-1|.|.
CASSLVEAYEQYF
TGCGCCAGCAGCTTGGTGGAGGCATACGAGCAGTACTTC
>TRBJ2-1|TRBV14|TRBD2|.
CASSQEWLTSSKIRNEQFF
TGTGCCAGCAGCCAAGAGTGGTTGACTAGCTCCAAAATTAGAAATGAGCAGTTCTTC
>TRBJ2-1|TRBV6-5|.|.
CASRAWGSGDNEQFF
TGTGCCAGCAGGGCATGGGGGAGTGGGGACAATGAGCAGTTCTTC
>TRBJ2-7|TRBV7-9|.|.
CASSLTVLAEQYF
TGTGCCAGCAGCTTAACCGTTTTAGCGGAGCAGTACTTC
>TRBJ2-3|TRBV4-1|.|.
CASSRKRGDTDTQYF
TGCGCCAGCAGCCGGAAACGCGGAGACACAGATACGCAGTATTTT
>TRBJ2-1|TRBV6-1|TRBD2|.
CASISGGSGYNEQFF
TGTGCCAGCATATCTGGCGGGAGTGGGTACAATGAGCAGTTCTTC
>TRBJ1-5|TRBV18|.|.
CASSPDSSNQPQHF
TGTGCCAGCTCACCGGACAGTAGCAATCAGCCCCAGCATTTT